Listed here are 31 T cell receptor beta chains from one sample, sequenced in a study of shared clonotypes between healthy human individuals. The assay was immunoSEQ multiplex PCR, and TCRdb's table has in-frame clones only and misses some. The data contain 1.6 million or so clones, around 97% of them seen just once; the ten biggest clones take up over 1%. Sample: naive CD4+ T cells sorted from blood. Subset described: CD45RA+ positively selected. The source is a man aged 25 to 40 in good health.

The CDR3 loop reads CASSYREREPRDEQFF. The CDR3 DNA reads as TGTGCCAGCAGCTACAGGGAGCGGGAACCCCGGGATGAGCAGTTCTTC. This chain uses TRBV5-4 with TRBJ2-1; maybe TRBD2 (7 bases). CDR3 length equals 16 residues. Germline CDR1 and CDR2: SGHNT and YYREEE (reference sequence). V was clipped by 3 bases and J by 8 bases, with 21 bases between them.

Remarks on this clone: At one of its ends the junction is not consistent with the germline gene, which may arise from a read error. This chain joins TRBV2 and TRBJ1-3; a possible D gene is TRBD1 (6 bases). The CDR3 spans 16 residues. Germline V CDR1 and CDR2: SNHLY, FYNNEI. The CDR3 DNA sequence: TGTGCCAGCAGTCAAGCTACAGGGTCCTCTGGAAACACCATATATTTT. Encoded protein: CASSQATGSSGNTIYF.

This chain connects TRBV5-5 to TRBJ2-7; TRBD1 might be the D (6 bases). The CDR3 runs 16 residues. Germline assignment: CDR1 SGHKS and CDR2 YYEKEE (reference sequence). V gave up 0 bases and J gave up 0 bases, with 13 bases separating them. CDR3 in DNA: TGTGCCAGCAGCTTGGCTTTTGGGACAAGCTCCTACGAGCAGTACTTC. Its protein product is CASSLAFGTSSYEQYF.

V is TRBV9 and J is TRBJ1-3; D ambiguous. Trimming cost V 3 bases and J 0 bases, with 13 bases left between them. This CDR3 is built from 16 residues. The germline gives CDR1 SGDLS, CDR2 YYNGEE. CDR3 region: CASSDQPSSSGNTIYF. The CDR3 DNA reads TGTGCCAGCAGCGATCAACCCTCGAGCTCTGGAAACACCATATATTTT.

The count of this clone is one. DNA for the CDR3: TGTGCCAGCAGCGGTTTGGGACAGGATTTTGGAATCCCAGACACTGAAGCTTTCTTT. This codes for CASSGLGQDFGIPDTEAFF. The rearrangement joins TRBV5-4 to TRBJ1-1; 8 bases map to TRBD1. This CDR3 is built from 19 residues. The trim removed 4 bases at V and 3 bases at J, leaving 20 bases unmatched. The V gene's germline CDR1 is SGHNT and CDR2 YYREEE (reference sequence).

This chain joins TRBV28 and TRBJ1-3; D remains ambiguous. The CDR3 is 16 residues long. Germline V CDR1 and CDR2: MDHEN, SYDVKM. The V end was cut by 1 base, the J end by 3 bases, with 13 bases between. The CDR3 DNA sequence: TGTGCCAGCAGTTTATCCCTCGGGGTCGGTGGAAACACCATATATTTT. It codes for CASSLSLGVGGNTIYF.

The rearrangement joins TRBV5-1 to TRBJ2-1; 8 bases fit TRBD2. After removal of 4 bases from V and 2 bases from J, the junction contained 5 bases not matched to a gene. CDR1 and CDR2 (germline): SGHRS, YFSETQ. The CDR3 runs 15 residues. CDR3 coding DNA: TGCGCCAGCAGCCCTACTAGCGGCCCCTACAATGAGCAGTTCTTC. It encodes CASSPTSGPYNEQFF.

The V call is TRBV29-1, the J call TRBJ2-3, with D perhaps matching TRBD1 or TRBD2 (6 bases each). The germline V and J ends were trimmed by 5 bases and 1 base, with 13 bases remaining between them. Germline CDR1 reads SQVTM; CDR2 reads ANQGSEA. The CDR3 extends over 14 amino acids. CDR3 nucleotides: TGCAGCGTTAAGGCCGGGGGCGGCACAGATACGCAGTATTTT. It codes for CSVKAGGGTDTQYF.

The V call is TRBV7-9, the J call TRBJ1-1; TRBD1 agrees at 10 bases. Trimming removed 5 bases from V and 3 bases from J; junction bases left unmatched: 6. In germline, CDR1 is SEHNR, CDR2 FQNEAQ (reference sequence). This CDR3 spans 15 amino acids. CDR3 loop: CASSKTGGRDTEAFF. DNA of the CDR3: TGTGCCAGCAGCAAGACAGGGGGCCGGGACACTGAAGCTTTCTTT.

J is TRBJ2-5 and V is TRBV7-2; D might be TRBD1 (6 bases). Germline V lookup: CDR1 SGHTA, CDR2 FQGNSA. The V gene lost 6 bases and the J gene lost 4 bases, with 15 bases spanning the gap. This CDR3 comprises 14 residues. This CDR3 is CASSPGTSLETQYF. The CDR3 nucleotides are TGTGCCAGCAGTCCCGGGACATCCCTAGAGACCCAGTACTTC.

This sequence joins TRBV5-1 and TRBJ2-7; 10 bases match TRBD1. Trimming at V came to 3 bases and at J to 9 bases, leaving 12 bases not matched to a gene. The CDR3 runs 15 residues. The germline V gene has CDR1 SGHRS and CDR2 YFSETQ. CDR3 DNA sequence: TGCGCCAGCAGCTCGTTGGGACAGGGGATCTCCGGGCAGTACTTC. This gives the protein CASSSLGQGISGQYF.

V is TRBV6-6 and J is TRBJ2-2; 11 bases fit TRBD1. Looked up from germline, CDR1 is MNHNY and CDR2 is SVGAGI (reference sequence). V was clipped by 5 bases and J by 4 bases; unmatched bases: 0. The CDR3 sequence is 14 residues long. CDR3 amino acids: CASSGTGGTGELFF. In DNA form, the CDR3 reads TGTGCCAGCAGTGGGACAGGGGGCACCGGGGAGCTGTTTTTT.

The chain recombines TRBV23-1 with TRBJ1-3; D unresolved. TRBV23-1 is an open reading frame, and its role is uncertain. With 2 bases removed from V and 8 bases from J, the gap between germline ends came to 22 bases. There are 17 residues in the CDR3. The CDR3 sequence: CASSQNPLSRARDTIYF. DNA of the CDR3: TGCGCCAGCAGTCAAAATCCCCTTTCCCGGGCCCGGGACACCATATATTTT.

V gene TRBV2 combines with J gene TRBJ2-1, with TRBD1 matching over 8 bases. Per the germline V gene, CDR1 is SNHLY and CDR2 is FYNNEI. This CDR3 has 15 residues. J was trimmed by 0 bases and V by 6 bases; bases with no gene match: 4. The CDR3 sequence is CASRSGTGSYNEQFF. The CDR3 bases are TGTGCCAGCAGGTCAGGGACAGGCTCCTACAATGAGCAGTTCTTC.

V usage is TRBV7-2 and J usage is TRBJ2-7; 7 bases line up with TRBD1. V gave up 0 bases and J gave up 5 bases; unmatched junction bases: 7. The CDR3 covers 15 residues. Germline V gives CDR1 SGHTA, CDR2 FQGNSA. The CDR3 region is CASSLAMTGNHEQYF. As DNA, the CDR3 is TGTGCCAGCAGCTTAGCCATGACAGGGAACCACGAGCAGTACTTC.

The V call is TRBV19, the J call TRBJ1-2; D is unclear. CDR3 size: 19 residues. In germline, CDR1 is LNHDA, CDR2 SQIVND (reference sequence). Trimming cost V 6 bases and J 5 bases, with 31 bases left between them. The CDR3 DNA sequence: TGTGCCAGTAGCCAATTTTCTCGGGAGGGCGCGACCCACTTGTATGGCTACACCTTC. It is translated as CASSQFSREGATHLYGYTF. The complete variable domain, with remaining parts taken from reference TRBV19 and TRBJ1-2, reads DGGITQSPKYLFRKEGQNVTLSCEQNLNHDAMYWYRQDPGQGLRLIYYSQIVNDFQKGDIAEGYSVSREKKESFPLTVTSAQKNPTAFYLCASSQFSREGATHLYGYTFGSGTRLTVV.

The V and J genes are TRBV28 and TRBJ2-7, with D possibly matching TRBD2 (6 bases). Trimming pared 6 bases from V and 3 bases from J, leaving 12 bases between. Germline V lookup: CDR1 MDHEN, CDR2 SYDVKM. The CDR3 sequence is 13 residues long. CDR3 nucleotides: TGTGCCAGCAGCCCAGGGAGGCACTACGAGCAGTACTTC. Translation: CASSPGRHYEQYF. Using reference TRBV28 and TRBJ2-7 for the parts outside the CDR3, the full variable domain is DVKVTQSSRYLVKRTGEKVFLECVQDMDHENMFWYRQDPGLGLRLIYFSYDVKMKEKGDIPEGYSVSREKKERFSLILESASTNQTSMYLCASSPGRHYEQYFGPGTRLTVT.

The chain uses TRBV2 and TRBJ2-7; D unresolved. The V gene lost 2 bases and the J gene lost 7 bases, with 6 bases spanning the gap. Germline CDR1 SNHLY, CDR2 FYNNEI. The CDR3 is 11 residues long. CDR3 region: CASSETNEQYF. The CDR3 nucleotides are TGTGCCAGCAGTGAAACTAATGAGCAGTACTTC. The whole variable domain, filled in from reference TRBV2 and TRBJ2-7, reads EPEVTQTPSHQVTQMGQEVILRCVPISNHLYFYWYRQILGQKVEFLVSFYNNEISEKSEIFDDQFSVERPDGSNFTLKIRSTKLEDSAMYFCASSETNEQYFGPGTRLTVT.

The chain recombines TRBV10-3 with TRBJ2-4; no definite D call. There are 12 residues in the CDR3. Germline assignment: CDR1 ENHRY and CDR2 SYGVKD. Deletions cut 10 bases from V and 0 bases from J, with 7 bases between. This CDR3 reads CASGEAKNIQYF. The CDR3 DNA sequence: TGTGCCAGTGGGGAAGCCAAAAACATTCAGTACTTC.

This clone was detected only once. The chain has TRBV5-4 and TRBJ2-7, with TRBD2 identical over 11 bases. Unmatched junction bases numbered 5, after V lost 4 bases and J lost 2 bases. The CDR3 loop spans 15 amino acids. In germline, CDR1 is SGHNT, CDR2 YYREEE (reference sequence). The CDR3: CASSPRTSGPYEQYF. CDR3 DNA sequence: TGTGCCAGCAGCCCCCGGACTAGCGGGCCCTACGAGCAGTACTTC.

This chain connects TRBV11-2 to TRBJ2-1; TRBD1 agrees at 9 bases. The CDR3 has 16 residues. The ends lost 3 bases at V and 9 bases at J; junction bases unmatched: 12. Germline V gives CDR1 SGHAT, CDR2 FQNNGV. The CDR3 loop reads CASSLEDRGLGGEQFF. The CDR3 bases are TGTGCCAGCAGCTTGGAGGACAGGGGTTTGGGGGGTGAGCAGTTCTTC.

The chain recombines TRBV6-1 with TRBJ2-1; possibly TRBD2 for D (6 bases). Germline V gives CDR1 MNHNS, CDR2 SASEGT. This CDR3 is built from 14 residues. With 6 bases removed from V and 7 bases from J, the gap between germline ends came to 16 bases. Here the CDR3 reads CASSGLPGVNEQFF. The CDR3 DNA reads TGTGCCAGCAGCGGACTGCCGGGAGTAAATGAGCAGTTCTTC.

The V call is TRBV27, the J call TRBJ1-5; 9 nucleotides line up with TRBD1. The CDR3 is made up of 17 amino acids. CDR1 MNHEY and CDR2 SMNVEV come from the germline V gene (reference sequence). J was trimmed by 1 base and V by 3 bases; bases with no gene match: 7. The CDR3 loop reads CASSFPLDRGSNQPQHF. The DNA for the CDR3 is TGTGCCAGCAGTTTCCCACTGGACAGGGGAAGCAATCAGCCCCAGCATTTT.

This clone has just one count. V usage is TRBV2 and J usage is TRBJ1-2; 7 positions match TRBD1. The CDR3 is made up of 14 amino acids. V was pared by 5 bases and J by 0 bases, with 3 bases of the junction left unmatched. Germline assignment: CDR1 SNHLY and CDR2 FYNNEI. CDR3 amino acids: CASSPRGTNYGYTF. The CDR3 DNA is TGTGCCAGCAGTCCCAGGGGGACTAACTATGGCTACACCTTC.

V and J are TRBV10-3 and TRBJ2-3; no definite D call. Germline V gives CDR1 ENHRY, CDR2 SYGVKD. There are 12 residues in the CDR3. Trimming took off 4 bases at V and 7 bases at J, with 9 bases between the two ends. The CDR3 coding sequence is TGTGCCATCAGTGTGACCGGGCATACGCAGTATTTT. Protein sequence: CAISVTGHTQYF.

The V call is TRBV5-1, the J call TRBJ2-5; 9 bases map to TRBD2. The CDR3 sequence is 16 residues long. The germline V gene encodes CDR1 SGHRS and CDR2 YFSETQ. Trimming cost V 5 bases and J 2 bases; bases outside gene matches: 10. The CDR3 protein is CASSYSGRGGQETQYF. The CDR3 coding sequence is TGCGCCAGCAGTTATAGCGGGCGGGGGGGGCAAGAGACCCAGTACTTC.

The chain has TRBV5-1 and TRBJ1-4, with D maybe TRBD1 (6 bases). Germline V gene sequence: CDR1 SGHRS, CDR2 YFSETQ. CDR3 length equals 15 residues. Deletions cut 4 bases from V and 5 bases from J, with 15 bases between. CDR3 loop: CASSRGDGQNEKLFF. DNA for the CDR3: TGCGCCAGCAGCAGGGGGGACGGGCAGAATGAAAAACTGTTTTTT.

The chain employs TRBV18 and TRBJ1-1, with 8 bases aligning to TRBD1. Germline values: CDR1 KGHSH, CDR2 LQKENI. V lost 1 base, J lost 3 bases, and 16 bases stayed unmatched. The CDR3 loop spans 19 amino acids. CDR3 amino acids: CASSPQPSTHGQGDTEAFF. CDR3 DNA: TGTGCCAGCTCACCACAACCCTCCACCCACGGACAGGGTGACACTGAAGCTTTCTTT.

The chain is built from TRBV28 and TRBJ2-3, with D unclear. The CDR3 is made up of 14 amino acids. CDR1 is MDHEN, CDR2 SYDVKM, per germline. V was cut by 2 bases and J by 2 bases, with 8 bases left in between. DNA of the CDR3: TGTGCCAGCAGTTTACAGAAAGTCACAGATACGCAGTATTTT. This translates into CASSLQKVTDTQYF. Looking up the rest from reference TRBV28 and TRBJ2-3 gives the full variable domain: DVKVTQSSRYLVKRTGEKVFLECVQDMDHENMFWYRQDPGLGLRLIYFSYDVKMKEKGDIPEGYSVSREKKERFSLILESASTNQTSMYLCASSLQKVTDTQYFGPGTRLTVL.

This chain uses TRBV18 with TRBJ2-7; D is perhaps TRBD2 (6 bases). CDR3 length equals 14 residues. Trimming cost V 4 bases and J 3 bases, with 13 bases left between them. Germline V gene sequence: CDR1 KGHSH, CDR2 LQKENI. The CDR3 nucleotides are TGTGCCAGCTCACTGGGGAGGACGGGCTACGAGCAGTACTTC. This encodes CASSLGRTGYEQYF.

The chain carries TRBV2 and TRBJ2-7; TRBD2 aligns across 9 bases. The CDR3 spans 15 residues. Trimming cost V 1 base and J 9 bases; bases outside gene matches: 10. CDR1 is SNHLY and CDR2 is FYNNEI in the germline V gene. Here the CDR3 DNA reads TGTGCCAGCAGTGAAGTCCAGCGGGAGGCTGTTGGGCAGTACTTC. This codes for CASSEVQREAVGQYF.